The rows below give T cell receptor beta chains drawn from one sample of a study of blood T cells in healthy people across ages. Using its own MiXCR run on the 5' RACE reads, TCRdb lists one record per CDR3 protein. Of about 1.1 million distinct CDR3 sequences in the sample, 35% to 40% were seen once. Material for sequencing was blood. These TCRs come from a man younger than 35 in good health. CDR3s leave out the opening cysteine and the closing phenylalanine or tryptophan. Only part of the rows carry a size: once, few, many, or a class if the clone is expanded.

CDR3 protein | J gene | V gene | clone size
ASSFYWTSGGVYNGQF | TRBJ2-1 | TRBV5-1 | few
ASSGAGTGDEKLF | TRBJ1-4 | TRBV2 | -
AISPGQGYTGELF | TRBJ2-2 | TRBV10-3 | few
ASSQGRDGPLTSTDTQY | TRBJ2-3 | TRBV4-3 | many
ASSLGVLVAGADTQY | TRBJ2-3 | TRBV12-3/TRBV12-4 | once
ASSLGPDADSGANVLT | TRBJ2-6 | TRBV5-1 | -
ACRSPQGLETQY | - | TRBV5-8 | -
ASSQDSAAMNTEAF | TRBJ1-1 | TRBV4-1 | few
ASSRLASVNNEQF | TRBJ2-1 | TRBV2 | many
ASSSWDRLGYGYT | TRBJ1-2 | TRBV7-8 | -
ATSREQGYVGELF | TRBJ2-2 | TRBV15 | many
SARPPGEKLF | TRBJ1-4 | TRBV20-1 | few
SATWILGEQY | TRBJ2-7 | TRBV20-1 | -
ASSWAGLKDTQY | TRBJ2-3 | TRBV12-3/TRBV12-4 | -
ASSLRVRVAGELF | TRBJ2-2 | TRBV5-6 | -
SVGDGSGYT | TRBJ1-2 | TRBV29-1 | once
ASSYRAANYGYT | TRBJ1-2 | TRBV6-5 | -
ATWRAGTETQY | TRBJ2-5 | TRBV6-6 | -
ASSPGTRGEQF | TRBJ2-1 | TRBV11-2 | -
ASSNQVSSYNEQF | TRBJ2-1 | TRBV7-8 | -
ASSFGRGNQPQH | TRBJ1-5 | TRBV28 | -
ASSSGRGMPYNEQF | TRBJ2-1 | TRBV13 | few
ASSGSSSYNEQF | TRBJ2-1 | TRBV2 | few
ASSSAGGGDTEAF | TRBJ1-1 | TRBV7-2 | -
ASSLAGSGNYNEQY | TRBJ2-5 | TRBV7-2 | -
SAIKQGLDTQY | TRBJ2-3 | TRBV20-1 | many
ASGITGLGNEQY | TRBJ2-5 | TRBV6-6 | -
ASSLPVGNYNEQF | TRBJ2-1 | TRBV4-3 | -
ASSNSRQGYEQY | TRBJ2-7 | TRBV6-6 | few
AISGTGANEKLF | TRBJ1-4 | TRBV10-3 | many
ASSPLRGWANEKLF | TRBJ1-4 | TRBV5-1 | -
ASSGGQEGTDTQY | TRBJ2-3 | TRBV19 | -
ASSLAGFGSPLH | TRBJ1-6 | TRBV7-8 | few
SARSISSRDPQETQY | TRBJ2-5 | TRBV20-1 | few
SARERNNSYEQY | TRBJ2-7 | TRBV20-1 | -
ASNLGVGQNEQF | TRBJ2-1 | TRBV7-2 | -
ASSYSNSWPPRITDTQY | TRBJ2-3 | TRBV6-5 | few
SAFPPAVTSTDTQY | TRBJ2-3 | TRBV20-1 | once
ASRTMGSYGYT | TRBJ1-2 | TRBV12-3/TRBV12-4 | few
ASSEGKLF | TRBJ1-4 | TRBV2 | -
SADKTSGVQETQY | TRBJ2-5 | TRBV20-1 | many
ASSQDKLAGYNEQF | TRBJ2-1 | TRBV4-3 | -
ASSSTADTQY | TRBJ2-3 | TRBV7-2 | many
SVAHILANYGYT | TRBJ1-2 | TRBV29-1 | many
ASSPAAHRVGGSYNEQF | TRBJ2-1 | TRBV3-1 | -
SARGGGDGYT | TRBJ1-2 | TRBV20-1 | many
SALNKPGTLVEDEQF | TRBJ2-1 | TRBV20-1 | few
ASSQDGQRMNTEAF | TRBJ1-1 | TRBV4-2 | -
ASSQAQTGGRGAF | TRBJ1-1 | TRBV3-1 | -
ASRVHGQGKGYT | TRBJ1-2 | TRBV6-6 | -
ASAGAELYYGYT | TRBJ1-2 | TRBV2 | few
ASSLSKGVPSNYGYT | TRBJ1-2 | TRBV27 | few